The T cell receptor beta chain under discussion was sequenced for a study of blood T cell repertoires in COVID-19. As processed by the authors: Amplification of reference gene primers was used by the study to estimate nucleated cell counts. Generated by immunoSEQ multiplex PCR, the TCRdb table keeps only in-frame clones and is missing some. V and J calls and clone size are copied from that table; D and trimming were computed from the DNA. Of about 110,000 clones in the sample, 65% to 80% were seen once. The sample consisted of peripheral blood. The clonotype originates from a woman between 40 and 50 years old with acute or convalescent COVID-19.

CDR3 DNA: TGTGCCAGCAGTGAAGGGGGTACAGGGTTGAACACCATATATTTT. Its protein is CASSEGGTGLNTIYF. This sequence joins TRBV6-1 and TRBJ1-3; weak D call: TRBD1 (6 bases). Per germline, CDR1 MNHNS and CDR2 SASEGT. V was shortened by 1 base and J by 7 bases, with 14 bases between the two germline ends. The CDR3 sequence is 15 residues long.